This T cell receptor beta chain was sequenced during a study of T cell responses to AZD1222 COVID-19 vaccine. Study outcomes and limitations: No repertoire was sampled before or during the peak T cell response, only after it.

Generated by immunoSEQ multiplex PCR, the TCRdb table keeps only in-frame clones and is missing some. The sample contains about 110,000 clones, roughly 92% of which appear only once. Remarks on this clone: Its specificity is unknown.

Germline V gene sequence: CDR1 SGHVS, CDR2 FQNEAQ. The V and J ends lost 5 bases and 10 bases respectively, with 14 bases between them. The CDR3 has 12 amino acids. Material: peripheral blood, obtained 28 days after the second AZD1222 dose. The chain is built from TRBV7-8 and TRBJ1-1, with D perhaps matching TRBD1 (6 bases). This sequence was found in an adult who received the AZD1222 COVID-19 vaccine. The DNA of the CDR3 is TGTGCCAGCAGCCAAGACAGGTTCCGAGCTTTCTTT. It translates to CASSQDRFRAFF.